This T cell receptor beta chain emerged from a study of blood T cell repertoires in COVID-19. As to this clone: Other DNA sequences in this specimen translate into the identical CDR3.

CDR3 size: 14 residues. V was pared by 0 bases and J by 2 bases, with 7 bases between. Per the germline V gene, CDR1 is SEHNR and CDR2 is FQNEAQ (reference sequence). Using immunoSEQ multiplex PCR, the repertoire was profiled, and TCRdb retains in-frame clones only, with some absent. Here the sample spans around 270,000 clones, over 70% being singletons. Participant-given clinical history determined each cohort assignment. Sequenced input: PBMCs or T cells enriched from blood (not recorded which). The receptor was isolated from a woman between 40 and 55 years old who had been exposed to COVID-19. This chain joins TRBV7-9 and TRBJ1-2; no clear D gene. The CDR3 bases are TGTGCCAGCAGCTTAGCTCCAGGAAACTATGGCTACACCTTC. Translation: CASSLAPGNYGYTF.